This section outlines one T cell receptor (beta chain) sequence together with its context. Other DNA sequences within the sample encode an identical CDR3. Assay: immunoSEQ multiplex PCR; the TCRdb copy retains only in-frame clones and omits some. The sample has tens of thousands of clones, 88% seen once; the top ten hold approximately 3.3%. The CDR3 sequence is 13 residues long. The J segment lost 4 bases and the V segment lost 5 bases, leaving 1 base of the junction unmatched. Germline CDR1 and CDR2: MNHEY and SMNVEV (reference sequence). These data belong to a study of T cell changes during pregnancy in multiple sclerosis.

The J gene is TRBJ2-7, the V gene TRBV27; 11 nucleotides line up with TRBD2. The sample in question was peripheral blood, obtained before pregnancy. This TCR derives from a female donor with multiple sclerosis, enrolled in a pregnancy study. The CDR3 DNA is TGTGCCAGCAGTCTAGCGGGAGGTTACGAGCAGTACTTC. It specifies CASSLAGGYEQYF.